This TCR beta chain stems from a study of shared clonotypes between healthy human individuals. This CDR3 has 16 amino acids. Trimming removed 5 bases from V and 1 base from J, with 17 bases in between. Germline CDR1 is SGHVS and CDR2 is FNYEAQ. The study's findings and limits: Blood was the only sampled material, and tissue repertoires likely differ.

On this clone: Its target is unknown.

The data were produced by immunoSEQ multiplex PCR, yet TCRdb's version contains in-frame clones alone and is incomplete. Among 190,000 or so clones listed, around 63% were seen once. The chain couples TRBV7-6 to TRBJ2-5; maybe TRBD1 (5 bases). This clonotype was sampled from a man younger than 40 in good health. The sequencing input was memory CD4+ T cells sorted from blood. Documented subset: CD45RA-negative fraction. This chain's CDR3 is CASSPRQTRGQETQYF. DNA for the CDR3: TGTGCCAGCAGCCCGAGACAGACCCGAGGCCAAGAGACCCAGTACTTC.